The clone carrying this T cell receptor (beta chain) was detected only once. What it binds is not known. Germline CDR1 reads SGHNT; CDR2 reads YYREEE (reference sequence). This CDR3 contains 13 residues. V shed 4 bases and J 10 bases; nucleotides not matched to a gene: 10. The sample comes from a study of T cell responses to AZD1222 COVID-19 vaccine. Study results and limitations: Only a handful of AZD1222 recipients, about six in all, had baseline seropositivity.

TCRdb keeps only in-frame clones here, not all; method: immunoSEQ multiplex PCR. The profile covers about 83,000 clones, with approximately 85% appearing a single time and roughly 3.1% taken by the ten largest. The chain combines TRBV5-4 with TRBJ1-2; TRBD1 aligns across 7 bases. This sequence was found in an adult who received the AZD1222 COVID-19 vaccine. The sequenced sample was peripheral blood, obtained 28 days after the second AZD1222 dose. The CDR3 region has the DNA TGTGCCAGCAGCCTGACAGGGAATAGGATCTACACCTTC. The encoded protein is CASSLTGNRIYTF.